The sequence of this T cell receptor (beta chain) was determined in a study of CD8+ T cells in alopecia areata (dated by TCRdb to the late 2010s). With regard to the full study: Treated patients were enrolled in an open-label pilot trial of oral tofacitinib at 5 to 10 mg twice daily for moderate-to-severe alopecia areata. Tofacitinib was administered for 6 to 18 months, and 6 months of follow-up off drug were then conducted to assess delayed response and recurrence. Amplification of TCRbeta CDR3 regions was done by immunoSEQ multiplex PCR using 35 Vbeta forward primers and 13 Jbeta reverse primers. Human TCRbeta sequencing covered scalp tissue and sorted CD4+ and CD8+ peripheral blood T cells from patchy and totalis/universalis alopecia areata patients and healthy controls. RNA came from the PAXgene miRNA kit for fixed scalp, the miRNeasy kit for PBMCs, and the RNeasy kit for mouse skin. Scalp clonality was compared across normal scalp (n=4), patchy alopecia areata scalp (n=8), and alopecia totalis/universalis scalp (n=8). For the treated patients, the SALT score, which quantifies what percentage of scalp surface area is affected, served as the measure of disease severity. Patients on tofacitinib were biopsied at baseline and after 4 and 24 weeks of treatment, and several of the patients also had a later scalp biopsy. The study used high-throughput TCRbeta sequencing to examine T cell clonal expansion in alopecia areata, in both the C3H/HeJ mouse model and human patients.

From a lookup of the germline V gene, CDR1 and CDR2 are ENHRY and SYGVKD. V and J lose 0 bases and 5 bases, and a span of 10 bases separates them. The CDR3 sequence holds 14 residues, the cysteine and phenylalanine included. Solely the CDR3 DNA is kept, with 42 bases framed from the first base. In regard to this clone: The antigen this receptor binds is unknown. Base qualities are not provided; no much larger clone lies one nucleotide away.

This sample's time point label indicates: less than 25 weeks on oral tofacitinib. The intended sense of this specimen's treatment or condition label: oral pan-JAK inhibitor, 5-10 mg twice daily. Peripheral blood and lesional scalp punch biopsies were obtained from patients with alopecia areata. After PBMCs were isolated by density centrifugation and stained for CD3, CD4 and CD8, a FACSAria was used to sort CD4+ and CD8+ T cells. The library was generated by the immunoSEQ multiplex PCR assay. To provide template for TCR sequencing, every sample had RNA extracted and reverse transcribed into cDNA. First-strand cDNA was synthesized with SuperScript III using a 2:1 mix of oligo-dT and random hexamers. A synthetic immune receptor repertoire was used to gauge amplification bias, and whatever bias remained was removed computationally. Processing in the source paper ran as follows. Raw reads were preprocessed to remove errors, and CDR3 was defined by IMGT conventions from the conserved cysteine to phenylalanine. Clonality was computed as 1 minus the Shannon entropy, with the entropy normalized by log2 of the number of productive unique TCRs. Whether scalp clones were CD4 or CD8 was inferred by matching scalp TCRbeta sequences against CD4 and CD8 repertoires sorted from blood. The table comes from immuneACCESS by way of TCRdb, which keeps in-frame sequences with V and J called. Part of the clones is missing from these tables; in studies checked, under half for an unresolved V gene and the rest for unknown reasons. The V and J calls and clone size were taken over from that table, and D and trimming were inferred from the DNA. Recorded for this sample are around 160,000 clones; less than 70% of them occurred a single time. Approximately 15% of the sample is held by the ten biggest clonotypes.

The paper as a whole reports these results and caveats: Resident alphabeta T cells in normal human skin are also sequenced, complicating scalp TCR repertoire analysis, unlike mouse skin dominated by gammadelta T cells. With tofacitinib, both scalp clonality and the number of expanded CD8+ clones among the top 100 scalp clones went down significantly. Because the treated cohort was small and had only one nonresponder, larger studies are needed to examine links between baseline CD8+ expansion and response. During tofacitinib treatment, many expanded lesional clones stuck around in both scalp and blood, and this persistence may partly explain why relapse happens after treatment is stopped. Compared with mice, TCR sequences shared between patients were less clear, possibly partly because of HLA diversity across the patient population. Higher clonality and more expanded CD8+ clones were observed in lesional scalp than in normal scalp, particularly in alopecia totalis/universalis, a finding suggestive of antigenic drive.

Here the sequenced sample was CD4+ T cells sorted from blood, taken at week 24, from a patient treated with tofacitinib. The chain links TRBV10-3 with TRBJ2-5, with the D gene call left open. The origin of this receptor is a human donor with alopecia areata. The DNA sequence is as follows: TGTGCCATCAGTGAGTCTGGGGTTCGGGAGACCCAGTACTTC. This translates into CAISESGVRETQYF.